This TCR beta chain originates from a study of CD8+CD57+ T cells in acquired aplastic anemia. Study overall: Each DNA sample taken from sorted CD4+ and CD8+ cells came to around 2.9 ug on average.

Study observations and caveats: Overlap between patients and controls comprised roughly 30 CD8+ CDR3 sequences. Significance was not reached for CD8+ Simpson's diversity between patients and controls.

In regard to this clonotype: The antigen is unknown.

Researchers used genomic DNA as the template to profile TCR beta VDJ and CDR3. One entry per CDR3 protein results from TCRdb running MiXCR on the reads. Of about 48,000 distinct CDR3 sequences listed, 70% to 80% are singletons. Per the germline V gene, CDR1 is MGHDK and CDR2 is SYGVNS. V was trimmed by 2 bases and J by 1 base, leaving 6 bases between them. The CDR3 consists of 15 residues. The chain combines TRBV25-1 with TRBJ2-6, with D unresolved. This sequence was found in a human donor in good health, serving as a control. Specimen: sorted CD4+, CD8+, or CD8+CD57+ T cells (not recorded which) from PBMCs. CDR3 nucleotide sequence: TGTGCCAGCAGTGAACCAAGTTCTGGGGCCAACGTCCTGACTTTC. Translating gives CASSEPSSGANVLTF.